The 23 T cell receptor beta chains below come from one sample, sequenced in a study of identical twins. MiXCR, run by TCRdb on the 5' RACE reads, gives a single entry per CDR3 protein. The sample consists of 470,000 or so distinct CDR3 sequences, 24% of them appearing once. In addition, the sample was reused for a study of T cells expressing NK-cell markers.

The sequencing input was CD4+ T cells sorted from blood. The source is a young woman in good health.

The genes are TRBV19 and TRBJ1-5; no clear D. V lost 7 bases to trimming and J lost 3 bases, with 19 bases between them. Germline CDR1 LNHDA, CDR2 SQIVND (reference sequence). The CDR3 extends over 16 amino acids. As DNA, the CDR3 is TGTGCCAGTAAAAAAGATTTAGGACTGAACAATCAGCCCCAGCATTTT. This codes for CASKKDLGLNNQPQHF. The full variable domain, in which reference TRBV19 and TRBJ1-5 provide the parts outside the CDR3, is DGGITQSPKYLFRKEGQNVTLSCEQNLNHDAMYWYRQDPGQGLRLIYYSQIVNDFQKGDIAEGYSVSREKKESFPLTVTSAQKNPTAFYLCASKKDLGLNNQPQHFGDGTRLSIL.

This clonotype showed up just a few times. The chain employs TRBV9 and TRBJ2-5; D is ambiguous. CDR1 is SGDLS, CDR2 YYNGEE, per germline. CDR3 length: 14 residues. V was shortened by 0 bases and J by 2 bases, with 8 bases between the two germline ends. CDR3 in DNA: TGTGCCAGCAGCGTAGATAAAGGGCAAGAGACCCAGTACTTC. Translated: CASSVDKGQETQYF.

This clonotype has only a few counts. This sequence joins TRBV29-1 and TRBJ1-1; D call uncertain. Trimming removed 3 bases from V and 1 base from J, with 9 bases in between. Per the germline V gene, CDR1 is SQVTM and CDR2 is ANQGSEA. This CDR3 region has 13 residues. The CDR3 DNA reads TGCAGCGTTGAGGCAGCAGCGAACACTGAAGCTTTCTTT. It codes for CSVEAAANTEAFF.

This clonotype was seen a few times. The chain joins TRBV6-1 to TRBJ1-1; D may be TRBD1 (5 bases). This CDR3 is built from 14 residues. With 3 bases removed from V and 1 base from J, the gap between germline ends came to 9 bases. Germline CDR1 MNHNS, CDR2 SASEGT. The CDR3 reads CASSEAGKNTEAFF. CDR3 coding DNA: TGTGCCAGCAGTGAGGCAGGGAAGAACACTGAAGCTTTCTTT.

J is TRBJ2-7 and V is TRBV3-1, with 7 bases aligning to TRBD1. Trimming cost V 8 bases and J 3 bases; bases outside gene matches: 13. Germline V gene lookup returns CDR1 LGHDT and CDR2 YNNKEL (reference sequence). CDR3 length equals 15 residues. The CDR3 reads CASCYRGVELYEQYF. CDR3 nucleotide sequence: TGTGCCAGCTGCTACAGGGGAGTGGAACTCTACGAGCAGTACTTC.

The rearrangement links TRBV20-1 to TRBJ2-3; 10 bases agree with TRBD1. With 6 bases clipped from V and 3 bases from J, the junction kept 9 bases outside the gene matches. The CDR3 consists of 15 residues. CDR1 DFQATT and CDR2 SNEGSKA come from the germline V gene (reference sequence). The CDR3 here is CSAEPGQGTTDTQYF. CDR3 nucleotides: TGCAGTGCGGAACCGGGACAGGGGACTACAGATACGCAGTATTTT.

This clonotype was found a few times. This chain links TRBV20-1 with TRBJ2-7, with unresolved D. The CDR3 has 14 residues. Trimming removed 5 bases from V and 3 bases from J, with 17 bases in between. The germline CDR1 and CDR2 sequences are DFQATT and SNEGSKA (reference sequence). In DNA, the CDR3 is TGCAGTGCTCCCCTGCGTCGCGCGGACTACGAGCAGTACTTC. Protein: CSAPLRRADYEQYF.

This clonotype was seen only a few times. The J gene is TRBJ1-4, the V gene TRBV4-3, with a tentative D call TRBD1 (6 bases). The CDR3 spans 18 residues. CDR1 LGHNA and CDR2 YSLEER come from the germline V gene. Trimming stripped 1 base from V and 5 bases from J, with 20 bases between. The CDR3 nucleotides are TGCGCCAGCAGCCAAGGCGGATACCACAGGGCAGACAATGAAAAACTGTTTTTT. This translates into CASSQGGYHRADNEKLFF.

The sample holds a few counts of this clonotype. V is TRBV6-2 or TRBV6-3 and J is TRBJ1-2; no clear D gene. Trimming took off 0 bases at V and 5 bases at J, with 10 bases between the two ends. Germline loops: CDR1 MNHEY, CDR2 SVGEGT. The CDR3 is 14 residues long. DNA for the CDR3: TGTGCCAGCAGTTACTCGAAGTGGGCTTATGGCTACACCTTC. Its protein is CASSYSKWAYGYTF.

V is TRBV29-1 and J is TRBJ1-1; 7 bases agree with TRBD1. Unmatched junction bases numbered 8, after V lost 7 bases and J lost 0 bases. The germline V gene encodes CDR1 SQVTM and CDR2 ANQGSEA. This CDR3 region has 14 residues. Here the CDR3 reads CSARTGYMNTEAFF. For the CDR3, the DNA is TGCAGCGCCCGGACAGGATACATGAACACTGAAGCTTTCTTT.

The sample holds a few counts of this clonotype. The gene calls are TRBV18 and TRBJ2-5; possibly TRBD2 for D (5 bases). V dropped 6 bases and J dropped 3 bases, with 14 bases sitting between them. Germline V gene sequence: CDR1 KGHSH, CDR2 LQKENI. This CDR3 has 14 residues. This CDR3 reads CASSNSLGEETQYF. DNA for the CDR3: TGTGCCAGCTCTAATAGTTTGGGAGAAGAGACCCAGTACTTC.

This chain joins TRBV9 and TRBJ2-5, with D tentatively TRBD1 or TRBD2 (7 bases each). V lost 6 bases and J lost 2, with 17 bases in between. The CDR3 totals 15 residues. Per the germline V gene, CDR1 is SGDLS and CDR2 is YYNGEE. This CDR3 reads CASKRQGGSQETQYF. The CDR3 DNA reads TGTGCCAGCAAGAGACAGGGCGGGAGTCAAGAGACCCAGTACTTC.

This CDR3 reads CSVDTGVRNEQFF. The CDR3 nucleotides are TGCAGCGTTGATACGGGAGTAAGGAATGAGCAGTTCTTC. This chain links TRBV29-1 with TRBJ2-1, with a weak D call TRBD2 (6 bases). Germline V CDR1 and CDR2: SQVTM, ANQGSEA. CDR3 length: 13 amino acids. Trimming shortened V by 3 bases and J by 7 bases, and 13 bases separated the two germline ends.

The chain uses TRBV20-1 and TRBJ2-1, with TRBD2 matching over 7 bases. Per germline, CDR1 DFQATT and CDR2 SNEGSKA (reference sequence). V lost 3 bases to trimming and J lost 2 bases; unmatched junction nucleotides: 4. The CDR3 length is 14 residues. The CDR3 sequence: CSASGRSPYNEQFF. The DNA for the CDR3 is TGCAGTGCTAGCGGGAGGTCCCCCTACAATGAGCAGTTCTTC.

This clonotype was counted a few times. This chain joins TRBV20-1 and TRBJ2-2, with TRBD2 matching over 9 bases. V shed 4 bases and J 7 bases; nucleotides not matched to a gene: 7. This CDR3 has 14 amino acids. In germline, CDR1 is DFQATT, CDR2 SNEGSKA (reference sequence). CDR3 nucleotide sequence: TGCAGTGCTACGGCTAGCGGGATGGTCGGGGAGCTGTTTTTT. This gives the protein CSATASGMVGELFF.

The chain joins TRBV10-1 to TRBJ2-1; 10 positions agree with TRBD2. Germline V gene sequence: CDR1 WNHNN, CDR2 SYGVQD (reference sequence). The length of the CDR3 is 17 residues. V dropped 3 bases and J dropped 0; count of bases not matched to a gene: 5. CDR3 sequence (DNA): TGCGCCAGCAGTGATCTCCGACTAGCGGGCTCCTACAATGAGCAGTTCTTC. Translating gives CASSDLRLAGSYNEQFF.

In its sample, this clonotype was seen a few times. CDR3: CASSPRRLALSYNEQFF. The CDR3 DNA is TGTGCCAGCAGCCCCCGCCGACTAGCCCTCTCCTACAATGAGCAGTTCTTC. The J gene is TRBJ2-1, the V gene TRBV14; 7 bases line up with TRBD2. V shed 4 bases, J shed 0 bases, and the junction held 9 bases outside the gene matches. The germline CDR1 and CDR2 sequences are SGHDN and FVKESK. The CDR3 runs to 17 residues.

This clonotype was detected only a few times. The chain has TRBV7-2 and TRBJ2-3; D may be TRBD2 (5 bases). The CDR3 has 15 amino acids. Looked up from germline, CDR1 is SGHTA and CDR2 is FQGNSA. Trimming left V 2 bases short and J 2 bases short, with 11 bases between. This CDR3 is CASSLWRADTDTQYF. In nucleotides, the CDR3 is TGTGCCAGCAGCTTATGGCGGGCAGACACAGATACGCAGTATTTT.

This clonotype was seen more than once but under ten times. The gene calls are TRBV5-1 and TRBJ2-2, with D perhaps matching TRBD2 (6 bases). Germline CDR1 is SGHRS and CDR2 is YFSETQ. V dropped 5 bases and J dropped 0 bases, with 17 bases sitting between them. This CDR3 has 17 residues. As DNA, the CDR3 is TGCGCCAGCAGGTTCTCCCCCTCGGGGGCGAACACCGGGGAGCTGTTTTTT. As protein: CASRFSPSGANTGELFF.

The V call is TRBV27, the J call TRBJ1-1; perhaps TRBD1 as D (5 bases). Germline CDR1 reads MNHEY; CDR2 reads SMNVEV (reference sequence). This CDR3 comprises 15 residues. V was cut by 5 bases and J by 3 bases, with 16 bases left in between. The CDR3 nucleotides are TGTGCCAGCAGTCCACCGGGGCTTCGGGACACTGAAGCTTTCTTT. The encoded protein is CASSPPGLRDTEAFF.

This clonotype was found a few times. This chain uses TRBV4-3 with TRBJ2-1; 8 bases are shared with TRBD2. Trimming took 7 bases from V and 7 from J; bases not matched to a gene: 6. The CDR3 length is 13 residues. The germline V gene has CDR1 LGHNA and CDR2 YSLEER. CDR3 in DNA: TGCGCCAGCACCAGCGGGAGAGGTAATGAGCAGTTCTTC. As protein: CASTSGRGNEQFF.

This clonotype was seen a handful of times. The chain employs TRBV7-9 and TRBJ2-1; D gene uncertain. Trimming removed 3 bases at V and 7 bases at J, with 7 bases between. Germline V lookup: CDR1 SEHNR, CDR2 FQNEAQ (reference sequence). The CDR3 is made up of 12 amino acids. CDR3 coding DNA: TGTGCCAGCAGCTTTACATCGAATGAGCAGTTCTTC. Translated, it gives CASSFTSNEQFF. The whole variable domain, filled in from reference TRBV7-9 and TRBJ2-1, reads DTGVSQNPRHKITKRGQNVTFRCDPISEHNRLYWYRQTLGQGPEFLTYFQNEAQLEKSRLLSDRFSAERPKGSFSTLEIQRTEQGDSAMYLCASSFTSNEQFFGPGTRLTVL.

This clonotype was seen only a few times. The chain is built from TRBV7-7 and TRBJ1-5, with D unclear. Germline V gene lookup returns CDR1 SSHAT and CDR2 FNYEAQ (reference sequence). This CDR3 region has 14 residues. CDR3 loop: CAPRASDSNQPQHF. The DNA for the CDR3 is TGTGCTCCCCGGGCGAGTGATAGCAATCAGCCCCAGCATTTT.